The next 31 T cell receptor beta chains were all read from a single sample in a study of blood T cell repertoires in COVID-19. Sequencing used immunoSEQ multiplex PCR; TCRdb keeps in-frame clones, though not all of them. The sample includes roughly 260,000 clones, 79% of them seen just once. The sequenced sample was peripheral blood. The receptors stem from a woman aged 40 to 50 with active or convalescent COVID-19.

The chain couples TRBV5-1 to TRBJ2-3; D ambiguous. Trimming shortened V by 4 bases and J by 3 bases, and 12 bases separated the two germline ends. The CDR3 has 14 amino acids. Germline V gene lookup returns CDR1 SGHRS and CDR2 YFSETQ. The CDR3 DNA is TGCGCCAGCAGCAAAAGTGCAGGAACAGATACGCAGTATTTT. Translated, it gives CASSKSAGTDTQYF.

The chain links TRBV14 to TRBJ2-3; tentative D call: TRBD1 (6 bases). Per the germline V gene, CDR1 is SGHDN and CDR2 is FVKESK. Trimming left V 1 base short and J 5 bases short, with 10 bases between. CDR3 length: 14 amino acids. The CDR3, as DNA: TGTGCCAGCAGCCAAGCGGCAGGGGTAGATACGCAGTATTTT. It codes for CASSQAAGVDTQYF.

V usage is TRBV11-2 and J usage is TRBJ2-3; possible D gene TRBD2, 6 bases. V lost 6 bases to trimming and J lost 0 bases, with 16 bases between them. The germline CDR1 and CDR2 sequences are SGHAT and FQNNGV. This CDR3 has 16 residues. In DNA, the CDR3 is TGTGCCAGCAGTCTGAACACGGGAGTGAGCACAGATACGCAGTATTTT. It yields the protein CASSLNTGVSTDTQYF.

This clone was seen once. This chain connects TRBV5-1 to TRBJ1-2, with 9 bases lining up with TRBD1. This CDR3 has 14 amino acids. V lost 1 base to trimming and J lost 6 bases; unmatched junction nucleotides: 4. Germline V lookup: CDR1 SGHRS, CDR2 YFSETQ. CDR3 loop: CASSLQTGGDGYTF. DNA of the CDR3: TGCGCCAGCAGCTTGCAGACAGGGGGTGATGGCTACACCTTC.

This chain uses TRBV13 with TRBJ1-1; 7 bases align to TRBD1. After removal of 6 bases from V and 0 bases from J, the junction contained 4 bases not matched to a gene. Germline CDR1 and CDR2: PRHDT and FYEKMQ (reference sequence). The length of the CDR3 is 14 residues. The CDR3 region is CASRLDRVNTEAFF. CDR3 bases: TGTGCCAGCAGACTCGACAGGGTGAACACTGAAGCTTTCTTT. The full variable domain, its missing parts supplied by reference TRBV13 and TRBJ1-1, is AAGVIQSPRHLIKEKRETATLKCYPIPRHDTVYWYQQGPGQDPQFLISFYEKMQSDKGSIPDRFSAQQFSDYHSELNMSSLELGDSALYFCASRLDRVNTEAFFGQGTRLTVV.

The chain employs TRBV5-1 and TRBJ1-1; 7 positions agree with TRBD1. This CDR3 has 14 residues. Germline lookup yields CDR1 SGHRS and CDR2 YFSETQ. Trimming removed 3 bases from V and 0 bases from J; junction bases left unmatched: 2. The CDR3 DNA follows: TGCGCCAGCAGCTCACAGGGGCTGAACACTGAAGCTTTCTTT. It yields the protein CASSSQGLNTEAFF.

This chain connects TRBV18 to TRBJ2-5, with 11 bases that match TRBD2. CDR1 and CDR2 (germline): KGHSH, LQKENI. The CDR3 spans 17 residues. J gave up 4 bases and V 0 bases, and 7 bases lay outside the gene matches. The CDR3: CASSPPSGGARGETQYF. CDR3 DNA sequence: TGTGCCAGCTCACCACCTAGCGGGGGGGCCAGAGGAGAGACCCAGTACTTC.

The V gene is TRBV18, the J gene TRBJ2-7, with TRBD1 identical over 7 bases. CDR1 KGHSH and CDR2 LQKENI come from the germline V gene. Unmatched junction bases numbered 6, after V lost 5 bases and J lost 2 bases. CDR3 length: 14 residues. CDR3 nucleotide sequence: TGTGCCAGCTCAGCGCCTGGACAGGCCTACGAGCAGTACTTC. Its translation: CASSAPGQAYEQYF.

V gene TRBV10-2 combines with J gene TRBJ1-2; 9 nucleotides align to TRBD1. Germline CDR1 reads WSHSY; CDR2 reads SAAADI. The CDR3 covers 14 residues. Trimming took 2 bases from V and 6 from J; bases not matched to a gene: 4. This CDR3 reads CASSERGQGHGYTF. The DNA for the CDR3 is TGCGCCAGCAGTGAGAGGGGACAGGGACATGGCTACACCTTC.

V gene TRBV6-1 combines with J gene TRBJ2-1, with 7 bases aligning to TRBD1. After removal of 3 bases from V and 1 base from J, the junction contained 3 bases not matched to a gene. The CDR3 has 15 residues. CDR1 and CDR2 (germline): MNHNS, SASEGT. This CDR3 is CASSEGRGSYNEQFF. The CDR3 DNA reads as TGTGCCAGCAGTGAGGGCAGGGGGTCCTACAATGAGCAGTTCTTC.

The V call is TRBV2, the J call TRBJ1-5, with D perhaps matching TRBD1 (6 bases). Trimming took off 6 bases at V and 7 bases at J, with 16 bases between the two ends. The CDR3 runs 14 residues. The V gene's germline CDR1 is SNHLY and CDR2 FYNNEI. This CDR3 is CASRKDSTKQPQHF. CDR3 nucleotides: TGTGCCAGCAGGAAGGACAGTACAAAGCAGCCCCAGCATTTT.

CDR3 bases: TGTGCCAGCAGGGTCCCCGGGCTAGCGAGAGGGGAGACCCAGTACTTC. Protein: CASRVPGLARGETQYF. The genes are TRBV11-2 and TRBJ2-5; possibly TRBD2 for D (6 bases). Germline CDR1 and CDR2: SGHAT and FQNNGV. This CDR3 is 16 amino acids long. V was clipped by 6 bases and J by 5 bases, with 22 bases between them.

This clone was recorded a few times. The chain has TRBV19 and TRBJ2-2; TRBD1 agrees at 7 bases. CDR1 and CDR2 (germline): LNHDA, SQIVND (reference sequence). The CDR3 extends over 12 amino acids. The ends lost 10 bases at V and 3 bases at J; junction bases unmatched: 2. The CDR3 DNA follows: TGTGCCACCGACAGGGACACCGGGGAGCTGTTTTTT. It is translated as CATDRDTGELFF.

J is TRBJ1-2 and V is TRBV2; D unresolved. The CDR3 has 14 residues. From germline, CDR1 is SNHLY and CDR2 FYNNEI. V was trimmed by 4 bases and J by 1 base, leaving 10 bases between them. The CDR3 bases are TGTGCCAGCAGTGCTCGCCGAGTTAACTATGGCTACACCTTC. Protein product: CASSARRVNYGYTF. The whole variable domain, filled in from reference TRBV2 and TRBJ1-2, reads EPEVTQTPSHQVTQMGQEVILRCVPISNHLYFYWYRQILGQKVEFLVSFYNNEISEKSEIFDDQFSVERPDGSNFTLKIRSTKLEDSAMYFCASSARRVNYGYTFGSGTRLTVV.

DNA of the CDR3: TGTGCCAGCAGCAACTGGAGAGGGAAGCGCAATGGCTACACCTTC. Residues: CASSNWRGKRNGYTF. The gene calls are TRBV21-1 and TRBJ1-2. TRBV21-1 is shown as a pseudogene. This CDR3 is 15 amino acids long.

The chain uses TRBV28 and TRBJ1-5; TRBD1 is a possible D gene (5 bases). CDR1 and CDR2 (germline): MDHEN, SYDVKM. The CDR3 has 16 amino acids. Trimming left V 6 bases short and J 6 bases short, with 21 bases between. CDR3 sequence (DNA): TGTGCCAGCAGCCCAGGCAGGGCCGGATCCGCTCAGCCCCAGCATTTT. Translating it yields CASSPGRAGSAQPQHF.

The chain links TRBV15 to TRBJ2-5; a weak D match, TRBD2 (7 bases). V was trimmed by 4 bases and J by 5 bases, leaving 11 bases between them. Germline V gene data show CDR1 as LNHNV and CDR2 as YYDKDF (reference sequence). The CDR3 is 13 amino acids. This CDR3 reads CATSTRGGETQYF. The CDR3 nucleotides are TGTGCCACCAGCACCCGCGGGGGCGAGACCCAGTACTTC.

This clone was recorded only once. The chain couples TRBV3-1 (or the pseudogene TRBV3-2) to TRBJ2-2; 9 nucleotides line up with TRBD1. Germline loops: CDR1 LGHDT, CDR2 YNNKEL (reference sequence). With V trimmed by 2 bases and J by 5 bases, 3 bases remained unmatched. The length of the CDR3 is 15 residues. The CDR3 region is CASSQSDRGTGELFF. As DNA, the CDR3 is TGTGCCAGCAGCCAATCCGACAGGGGGACCGGGGAGCTGTTTTTT.

The chain carries TRBV9 and TRBJ1-6; D unresolved. Trimming pared 4 bases from V and 3 bases from J, leaving 11 bases between. Germline V CDR1 and CDR2: SGDLS, YYNGEE. The CDR3 is made up of 15 amino acids. CDR3: CASSPLAFYNSPLHF. The DNA of the CDR3 is TGTGCCAGCAGCCCGCTGGCTTTCTATAATTCACCCCTCCACTTT.

This clone was counted only a few times. The chain couples TRBV7-2 to TRBJ1-5, with 10 bases identical to TRBD1. Germline CDR1 reads SGHTA; CDR2 reads FQGNSA. The CDR3 is 14 amino acids. Losses at the gene ends were 4 bases for V and 6 bases for J; bases not matched to a gene: 3. CDR3 region: CASSSRTGGQPQHF. For the CDR3, the DNA is TGTGCCAGCAGCTCAAGGACAGGGGGTCAGCCCCAGCATTTT.

The rearrangement uses TRBV28 and TRBJ1-2; the match to TRBD1 covers 8 bases. The CDR3 extends over 15 amino acids. J gave up 6 bases and V 2 bases, and 8 bases lay outside the gene matches. CDR1 and CDR2 from the germline V gene are MDHEN and SYDVKM. CDR3 loop: CASSLAPAGGHGYTF. The CDR3 nucleotides read TGTGCCAGCAGTTTAGCCCCTGCAGGGGGCCATGGCTACACCTTC.

The CDR3 DNA is TGTGCCAGCAGCCAGCTAGCCGGGGAGCTGTTTTTT. It yields the protein CASSQLAGELFF. The J gene is TRBJ2-2, the V gene TRBV14; D gene uncertain. V dropped 3 bases and J dropped 6 bases, with 5 bases sitting between them. CDR3 length equals 12 residues. The germline CDR1 and CDR2 sequences are SGHDN and FVKESK.

The chain recombines TRBV6-4 with TRBJ2-1; a possible D gene is TRBD1 (6 bases). This CDR3 has 14 amino acids. The V and J ends lost 4 bases and 10 bases respectively, with 17 bases between them. Germline assignment: CDR1 MRHNA and CDR2 SNTAGT. The DNA of the CDR3 is TGTGCCAGCAGTGTTGAGGGGGATCTTGGAGAGCAGTTCTTC. This encodes CASSVEGDLGEQFF.

The chain is built from TRBV27 and TRBJ1-2, with TRBD1 as a possible D gene (6 bases). Germline V CDR1 and CDR2: MNHEY, SMNVEV (reference sequence). Between the trimmed V and J ends, which lost 6 bases and 1 base, there was a span of 9 bases. This CDR3 region has 13 residues. The CDR3 loop is CASRDRSNYGYTF. CDR3 nucleotides: TGTGCCAGCAGAGACAGGAGTAACTATGGCTACACCTTC.

The chain couples TRBV10-3 to TRBJ1-2; tentatively, D is TRBD1 (6 bases). This CDR3 has 16 amino acids. V was pared by 0 bases and J by 3 bases, with 14 bases between. CDR1 and CDR2 from the germline V gene are ENHRY and SYGVKD. The CDR3 coding sequence is TGTGCCATCAGTGAGTCTGCTCCAGGGGCAGACTATGGCTACACCTTC. This encodes CAISESAPGADYGYTF.

This clone was counted a single time. V usage is TRBV6-5 and J usage is TRBJ1-5, with a possible D match to TRBD1 (5 bases). This CDR3 has 14 amino acids. The germline V and J ends were trimmed by 5 bases and 10 bases, with 18 bases remaining between them. Germline V CDR1 and CDR2: MNHEY, SVGAGI. The CDR3 loop reads CASSPGWVGIPQHF. The CDR3 nucleotides read TGTGCCAGCAGTCCAGGGTGGGTTGGGATACCCCAGCATTTT.

The V and J genes are TRBV6-4 and TRBJ1-6, with TRBD1 identical over 10 bases. The CDR3 runs 13 residues. The germline V gene has CDR1 MRHNA and CDR2 SNTAGT. Unmatched junction bases numbered 3, after V lost 7 bases and J lost 9 bases. The CDR3 bases are TGTGCCAGCATTTGGACAGGGGGTTCACCCCTCCACTTT. Translation gives CASIWTGGSPLHF.

This chain joins TRBV7-7 and TRBJ2-1; 7 bases map to TRBD2. Per the germline V gene, CDR1 is SSHAT and CDR2 is FNYEAQ (reference sequence). Trimming at V came to 4 bases and at J to 9 bases, leaving 3 bases not matched to a gene. This CDR3 region has 12 residues. The CDR3 nucleotides are TGTGCCAGCAGCTCTGGGGGGGGTGAGCAGTTCTTC. Its translation: CASSSGGGEQFF.

This clone was counted a few times. The chain is built from TRBV29-1 and TRBJ1-2; D perhaps matches TRBD1 (5 bases). The CDR3 loop spans 14 amino acids. The V end lost 0 bases, the J end lost 4 bases, and 12 bases lay between the germline ends. The germline gives CDR1 SQVTM, CDR2 ANQGSEA. The CDR3 region is CSVEDPRAPYGYTF. The CDR3 DNA reads as TGCAGCGTTGAAGATCCCAGGGCCCCCTATGGCTACACCTTC.

This clone was observed a few times. The CDR3 loop reads CASLSATDTQYF. The CDR3 DNA reads TGTGCCAGCCTCAGCGCCACAGATACGCAGTATTTT. The rearrangement uses TRBV11-2 and TRBJ2-3, with D unclear. From germline, CDR1 is SGHAT and CDR2 FQNNGV. The V end lost 8 bases, the J end lost 2 bases, and 8 bases lay between the germline ends. The CDR3 runs 12 residues.

J is TRBJ2-5 and V is TRBV18, with D perhaps matching TRBD2 (5 bases). Germline V lookup: CDR1 KGHSH, CDR2 LQKENI. Trimming pared 2 bases from V and 7 bases from J, leaving 20 bases between. There are 16 residues in the CDR3. Written as DNA, the CDR3 is TGTGCCAGCTCACCATCCCAGGCGGGCCTTCACGGGACCCAGTACTTC. Protein sequence: CASSPSQAGLHGTQYF.